A selection of T cell receptor beta chains follows, all from one sample in a study of post-analysis software for immune sequencing data. TCRdb fed the PCR reads into MiXCR, producing one record per CDR3 protein. The repertoire includes 150,000 to 200,000 distinct CDR3 sequences, around 34% of them detected once, and roughly 28% sits in the top ten. The sample consisted of blood, taken after autologous hematopoietic stem cell transplantation. The receptors here all came from a girl aged 10-17 years with multiple sclerosis. CDR3s include the opening cysteine and the closing phenylalanine or tryptophan. A D gene is named only where the DNA matches it firmly. Only part of the rows carry a size: once, few, many, or a class if the clone is expanded.

few,TRBV18,TRBD2,TRBJ2-2,CASSPRLAVNTGELFF,TGTGCCAGCTCACCACGACTAGCGGTCAACACCGGGGAGCTGTTTTTT
-,TRBV27,-,TRBJ2-1,CASGPRTSYNEQFF,TGTGCCAGCGGACCGAGGACATCCTACAATGAGCAGTTCTTC
few,TRBV28,TRBD2,TRBJ2-1,CASSLESGGVYNEQFF,TGTGCCAGCAGTTTAGAAAGCGGGGGAGTCTACAATGAGCAGTTCTTC
-,TRBV3-1,-,TRBJ2-5,CASRKGYERYF,TGTGCCAGCCGGAAGGGCTACGAGCGGTACTTC
-,TRBV6-1,TRBD2,TRBJ2-7,CASSGTSHGEQYF,TGTGCCAGCAGTGGGACTAGTCACGGAGAGCAGTACTTC
-,TRBV30,TRBD1,TRBJ1-2,CASSGQGFDGYTF,TGTGCCTCATCCGGACAGGGGTTCGATGGCTACACCTTC
-,TRBV20-1,TRBD2,TRBJ2-1,CSARTGLAGGRYNEQFF,TGCAGTGCTCGGACGGGACTAGCGGGAGGTCGGTACAATGAGCAGTTCTTC
-,TRBV27,TRBD1,TRBJ2-7,CASSPTGQGSEQYF,TGTGCCAGCAGTCCCACGGGACAGGGATCCGAGCAGTACTTC
once,TRBV20-1,TRBD2,TRBJ2-7,CSANSRAYSGSVHEQYF,TGCAGTGCAAATAGTAGGGCATATAGCGGGAGTGTTCACGAGCAGTACTTC
few,TRBV11-2,-,TRBJ2-5,CASSFYRGQETQYF,TGTGCCAGCAGCTTTTATCGCGGCCAAGAGACCCAGTACTTC
-,TRBV6-4,-,TRBJ2-3,CASSDSAGLGADTQYF,TGTGCCAGCAGTGACTCGGCGGGTCTGGGGGCAGATACGCAGTATTTT
many,TRBV5-1,TRBD2,TRBJ2-1,CASSLSAASGFSYNEQFF,TGCGCCAGCAGCTTGAGTGCGGCTAGCGGGTTCTCCTACAATGAGCAGTTCTTC
few,TRBV18,-,TRBJ2-5,CASSHQRGQETQYF,TGTGCCAGCTCACACCAGAGGGGCCAAGAGACCCAGTACTTC
-,TRBV9,-,TRBJ1-1,CASSVATRAFGGEAFF,TGTGCCAGCAGCGTAGCTACAAGGGCCTTCGGTGGTGAAGCTTTCTTT
-,TRBV28,-,TRBJ1-5,CASSFDSSNQPQHF,TGTGCCAGCAGTTTTGACTCAAGCAATCAGCCCCAGCATTTT
-,TRBV10-3,TRBD1,TRBJ1-6,CAISESGTGISPLHF,TGTGCCATCAGTGAGTCCGGGACAGGGATCTCACCCCTCCACTTT
few,TRBV6-5,-,TRBJ2-7,CASSYSGQNYEQYF,TGTGCCAGCAGTTACTCTGGGCAGAACTACGAGCAGTACTTC
many,TRBV6-1,-,TRBJ2-7,CASSGRLIYEQYF,TGTGCCAGCAGTGGCCGACTCATTTACGAGCAGTACTTC
-,TRBV29-1,TRBD2,TRBJ2-5,CSVGTSRRGGETQYF,TGCAGCGTCGGGACTAGCCGGAGGGGGGGAGAGACCCAGTACTTC
-,TRBV5-1,TRBD2,TRBJ2-1,CASSQRLAGVGEQFF,TGCGCCAGCAGCCAAAGACTAGCGGGGGTGGGTGAGCAGTTCTTC
-,TRBV9,-,TRBJ2-3,CASSSKTHRADTQYF,TGTGCCAGCAGCTCTAAAACACACAGGGCAGATACGCAGTATTTT